This paragraph covers one T cell receptor (beta chain) sequence. As yet, its antigen is unknown. Per germline, CDR1 MNHEY and CDR2 SMNVEV (reference sequence). This CDR3 region has 13 residues. V trimming: 5 bases; J trimming: 9 bases; junction bases outside the gene matches: 7. The entry originates in a study of shared clonotypes between healthy human individuals. Study context: Sampling drew on donors who were two women and a few men aged 18 to 49.

Study-level results: It was the non-shared clonotypes that had lower generation probabilities than clonotypes shared by all four donors. Blood was the sole source, and tissue repertoires probably differ.

CD8 cells classed as naive were CD45RO-negative and positively selected for CCR7, excluding terminally differentiated effector memory CD45RA+ cells. Approximately 200 ng DNA, around 30,000 T cell genomes, went into each sorted-subset replicate PCR. Here immunoSEQ multiplex PCR was the method, and the copy in TCRdb shows in-frame clones only, minus some. Counted here are approximately 840,000 clones, roughly 96% occurring once; the ten biggest clones make up less than 0.25%. J is TRBJ2-4 and V is TRBV27; 7 nucleotides agree with TRBD2. This TCR was recovered from a man younger than 45 in good health. Material: naive CD8+ T cells sorted from blood. The CDR3 is CASSLTSRGIQYF. CDR3 bases: TGTGCCAGCAGTCTGACTAGCCGGGGCATTCAGTACTTC.